Detailed here is one T cell receptor beta chain. Its antigen is unknown. The germline V and J ends were trimmed by 4 bases and 0 bases, with 12 bases remaining between them. The CDR3 is 15 amino acids. From germline, CDR1 is SGDLS and CDR2 YYNGEE. The data originate from a study of graft-versus-host responses after intestinal transplantation. Regarding the study as a whole: Early post-transplant HvG declines were associated with peak circulating GvH clone levels. Recipient bone marrow held GvH clones, some seen earlier in ileum or blood.

TCRdb keeps only in-frame clones here, not all; method: immunoSEQ multiplex PCR. The data contain some 90,000 clones, approximately 87% of them singletons. Sequenced material: unstimulated CD4+ T cells sorted from spleen or lymph node cells, taken before intestinal transplant. The TCR sequence derives from a human donor who received an intestinal transplant. The J gene is TRBJ2-3, the V gene TRBV9; D not resolved. CDR3 sequence: CASSSPRTSTDTQYF. The CDR3 DNA is TGTGCCAGCAGCTCCCCACGTACTAGCACAGATACGCAGTATTTT.